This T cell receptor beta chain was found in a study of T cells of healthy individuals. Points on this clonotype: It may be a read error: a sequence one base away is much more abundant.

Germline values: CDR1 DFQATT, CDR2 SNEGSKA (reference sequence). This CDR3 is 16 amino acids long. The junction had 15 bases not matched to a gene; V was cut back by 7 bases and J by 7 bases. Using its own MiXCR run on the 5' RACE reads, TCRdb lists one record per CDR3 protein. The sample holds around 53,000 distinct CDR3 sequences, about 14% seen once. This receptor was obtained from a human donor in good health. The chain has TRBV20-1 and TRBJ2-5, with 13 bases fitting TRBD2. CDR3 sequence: CSVIGLAGAVGATQYF. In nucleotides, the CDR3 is TGCAGTGTTATAGGACTAGCGGGAGCTGTTGGCGCGACCCAGTACTTC.